Reported below is one T cell receptor beta chain. Antigen: not known. These data belong to a study of Ad26.COV2.S vaccination and SARS-CoV-2 variants. Overall study context: Donor was in the COV1001 Ad26.COV2.S trial arm.

Findings of the study overall: It was found that vaccine and placebo recipients had similar non-spike TCR breadth.

The repertoire was sequenced with immunoSEQ multiplex PCR; TCRdb's copy has only in-frame clones and lacks some. The data contain under 550,000 clones, over 75% of them singletons. The sample's treatment: roughly 20 received Ad26.COV2.S at low or high dose, single or two shots; about 5 received placebo; per-sample allocation not given. Day 63 after the first injection of vaccine or placebo was the sampling time. An Ad26 vector that expressed Wuhan-strain SARS-CoV-2 spike constituted the vaccine. From germline, CDR1 is SGHAT and CDR2 FQNNGV. Trimming shortened V by 5 bases and J by 5 bases, and 16 bases separated the two germline ends. This CDR3 is built from 15 residues.

The source material was peripheral blood, sampled in a trial of Ad26.COV2.S vaccine versus placebo. The receptor's source is a person aged 18-65 years who received the Ad26.COV2.S COVID-19 vaccine or a placebo. V gene TRBV11-2 combines with J gene TRBJ2-1; TRBD2 is a possible D gene (5 bases). CDR3 coding DNA: TGTGCCAGCAGCACCCAGCCGACTACTAACAATGAGCAGTTCTTC. It codes for CASSTQPTTNNEQFF.